This T cell receptor (beta chain) is drawn from a study of T cell responses to AZD1222 COVID-19 vaccine. Overall study results and limits: Donors were chiefly white British, with a greater number of females, and clonal diversity was perhaps underestimated. Once two AZD1222 doses were given, Spike-specific TCR breadth and depth went up.

Sequencing used immunoSEQ multiplex PCR; TCRdb keeps in-frame clones, though not all of them. The sample lists around 130,000 clones; 80% to 95% were seen once. On this clone itself: Its target is not known.

With 7 bases clipped from V and 11 bases from J, the junction kept 13 bases outside the gene matches. The CDR3 sequence is 14 residues long. Germline CDR1 LNHDA, CDR2 SQIVND (reference sequence). The V gene is TRBV19, the J gene TRBJ1-5, with TRBD1 identical over 8 bases. The source is an adult who received the MenACWY meningococcal vaccine as a control. This sample comprised peripheral blood, obtained 28 days after the second dose of the MenACWY control vaccine. This CDR3 is CASTGQGRNLAQHF. Here the CDR3 DNA reads TGTGCCAGTACTGGACAGGGCCGCAACTTGGCCCAGCATTTT.